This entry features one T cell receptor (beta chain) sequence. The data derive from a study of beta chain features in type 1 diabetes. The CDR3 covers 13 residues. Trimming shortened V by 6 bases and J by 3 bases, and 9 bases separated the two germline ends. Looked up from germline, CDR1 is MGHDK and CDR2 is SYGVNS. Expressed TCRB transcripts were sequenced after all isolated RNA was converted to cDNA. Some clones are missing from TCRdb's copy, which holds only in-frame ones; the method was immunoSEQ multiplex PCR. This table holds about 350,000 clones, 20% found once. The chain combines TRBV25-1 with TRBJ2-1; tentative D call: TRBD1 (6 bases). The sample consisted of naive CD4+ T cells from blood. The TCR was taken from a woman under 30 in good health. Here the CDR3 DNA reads TGTGCCAGCAGAGAGGACAGCTACAATGAGCAGTTCTTC. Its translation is CASREDSYNEQFF.